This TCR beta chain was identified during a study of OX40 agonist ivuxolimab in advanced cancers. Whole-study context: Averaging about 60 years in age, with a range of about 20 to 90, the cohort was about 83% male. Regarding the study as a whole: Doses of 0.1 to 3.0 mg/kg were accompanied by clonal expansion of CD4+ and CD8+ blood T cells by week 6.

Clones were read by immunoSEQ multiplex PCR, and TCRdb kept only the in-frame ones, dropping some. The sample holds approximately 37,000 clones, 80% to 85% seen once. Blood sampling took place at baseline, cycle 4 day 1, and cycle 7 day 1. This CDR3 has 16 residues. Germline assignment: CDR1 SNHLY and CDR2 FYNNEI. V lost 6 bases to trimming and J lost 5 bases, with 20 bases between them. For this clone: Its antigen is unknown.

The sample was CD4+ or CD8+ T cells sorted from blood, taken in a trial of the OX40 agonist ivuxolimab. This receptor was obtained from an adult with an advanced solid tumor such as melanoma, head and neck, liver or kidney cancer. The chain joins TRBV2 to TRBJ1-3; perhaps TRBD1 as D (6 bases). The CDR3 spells CASSEYPDRFRNTIYF. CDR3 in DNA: TGTGCCAGCAGCGAATACCCGGACAGATTCCGAAACACCATATATTTT.